The 11 T cell receptor beta chains listed next were all sequenced from one sample in a study of blood T cell repertoires in COVID-19 (dated by TCRdb to 2019 to 2021). Libraries were constructed by the immunoSEQ multiplex PCR assay. TCRdb stores this immuneACCESS table with in-frame sequences only. Part of the clones is absent; in the studies checked, under half of the shortfall reflects unresolved V genes, and no reason is known for the rest. Here the sample has about 110,000 clones; less than 75% occur a single time. About 2% of the sample lies in the top ten. Sequenced sample: peripheral blood. The receptors here all came from a woman aged 40-49 years with acute or convalescent COVID-19.

The V gene is TRBV2, the J gene TRBJ2-3; TRBD2 is a possible D gene (6 bases). V was pared by 6 bases and J by 5 bases, with 15 bases between. The CDR3 length is 14 residues. Germline lookup yields CDR1 SNHLY and CDR2 FYNNEI. CDR3 sequence reads: CASREGLAGDTQYF. The CDR3 nucleotides are TGTGCCAGCAGAGAGGGACTGGCGGGAGATACGCAGTATTTT.

This clone appeared a few times. The chain combines TRBV14 with TRBJ1-2; D is undetermined. CDR1 is SGHDN, CDR2 FVKESK, per germline. The V gene lost 0 bases and the J gene lost 5 bases, with 10 bases spanning the gap. This CDR3 comprises 14 residues. The CDR3 loop is CASSQEGWAYGYTF. CDR3 sequence (DNA): TGTGCCAGCAGCCAAGAAGGATGGGCGTATGGCTACACCTTC. The full variable domain, in which reference TRBV14 and TRBJ1-2 provide the parts outside the CDR3, is EAGVTQFPSHSVIEKGQTVTLRCDPISGHDNLYWYRRVMGKEIKFLLHFVKESKQDESGMPNNRFLAERTGGTYSTLKVQPAELEDSGVYFCASSQEGWAYGYTFGSGTRLTVV.

The chain recombines TRBV4-1 with TRBJ1-4; TRBD1 matches 8 bases. Trimming cost V 4 bases and J 5 bases; bases outside gene matches: 6. Germline CDR1 is MGHRA and CDR2 is YSYEKL. This CDR3 comprises 15 residues. The CDR3 coding sequence is TGCGCCAGCAGCCTAGTGGACAGGGCCAATGAAAAACTGTTTTTT. Residues: CASSLVDRANEKLFF.

The chain joins TRBV9 to TRBJ1-3; D remains unclear. Germline-derived CDR1 and CDR2 are SGDLS and YYNGEE. With 5 bases removed from V and 0 bases from J, the gap between germline ends came to 9 bases. The CDR3 spans 14 residues. This CDR3 is CASSAGDSGNTIYF. CDR3 nucleotide sequence: TGTGCCAGCAGTGCCGGGGACTCTGGAAACACCATATATTTT. Using reference TRBV9 and TRBJ1-3 for the parts outside the CDR3, the full variable domain is DSGVTQTPKHLITATGQRVTLRCSPRSGDLSVYWYQQSLDQGLQFLIQYYNGEERAKGNILERFSAQQFPDLHSELNLSSLELGDSALYFCASSAGDSGNTIYFGEGSWLTVV.

V is TRBV9 and J is TRBJ2-2; the D gene is possibly TRBD2 (5 bases). V dropped 4 bases and J dropped 7 bases, with 14 bases sitting between them. CDR1 is SGDLS, CDR2 YYNGEE, per germline. This CDR3 spans 14 amino acids. The chain's CDR3 is CASSSRGEGGELFF. The CDR3 bases are TGTGCCAGCAGCTCCCGGGGTGAAGGCGGGGAGCTGTTTTTT.

The chain joins TRBV2 to TRBJ2-7, with a possible D match to TRBD2 (6 bases). CDR1 and CDR2 from the germline V gene are SNHLY and FYNNEI. Deletions cut 2 bases from V and 9 bases from J, with 14 bases between. CDR3 length: 13 residues. DNA for the CDR3: TGTGCCAGCAGTGAACGGCAGGGCGGGGTGCAGTACTTC. It encodes CASSERQGGVQYF.

This clone was picked up one time. The CDR3 spells CASSSTGPQDMGTQYF. As DNA, the CDR3 is TGTGCCAGCAGCTCGACCGGACCACAGGATATGGGGACCCAGTACTTC. The V and J genes are TRBV7-7 and TRBJ2-5, with a weak D call TRBD1 (5 bases). The germline gives CDR1 SSHAT, CDR2 FNYEAQ (reference sequence). The V and J ends lost 4 bases and 7 bases respectively, with 22 bases between them. The length of the CDR3 is 16 residues.

A single count supports this clone. This chain connects TRBV2 to TRBJ2-5, with D possibly matching TRBD1 (5 bases). The germline gives CDR1 SNHLY, CDR2 FYNNEI. The CDR3 is 12 amino acids. V gave up 4 bases and J gave up 4 bases, with 7 bases separating them. CDR3 in amino acids: CASSVQGETQYF. CDR3 in DNA: TGTGCCAGCAGTGTGCAGGGAGAGACCCAGTACTTC. Filled out from reference TRBV2 and TRBJ2-5, the complete variable domain reads EPEVTQTPSHQVTQMGQEVILRCVPISNHLYFYWYRQILGQKVEFLVSFYNNEISEKSEIFDDQFSVERPDGSNFTLKIRSTKLEDSAMYFCASSVQGETQYFGPGTRLLVL.

There are a few counts of this clone. The DNA for the CDR3 is TGTGCCAGTAGTATGAGGGAGAACGGAAACACCATATATTTT. Its translation is CASSMRENGNTIYF. This chain connects TRBV19 to TRBJ1-3, with unresolved D. The length of the CDR3 is 14 residues. In germline, CDR1 is LNHDA, CDR2 SQIVND (reference sequence). Trimming took 3 bases from V and 4 from J, leaving 10 bases between them.

The chain uses TRBV5-6 and TRBJ2-5, with 7 bases identical to TRBD1. This CDR3 comprises 15 residues. Germline V lookup: CDR1 SGHDT, CDR2 YYEEEE. V was pared by 2 bases and J by 1 base, with 5 bases of the junction left unmatched. Written as DNA, the CDR3 is TGTGCCAGCAGCTTAAACAGGGGCCCCCAAGAGACCCAGTACTTC. Protein sequence: CASSLNRGPQETQYF.

The J gene is TRBJ2-1, the V gene TRBV7-3; 11 nucleotides agree with TRBD1. J gave up 8 bases and V 1 base, and 4 bases lay outside the gene matches. The CDR3 contains 15 residues. Per the germline V gene, CDR1 is SGHTA and CDR2 is FQGTGA. The CDR3 loop is CASSLRGQGGYEQFF. The CDR3 DNA sequence: TGTGCCAGCAGCTTAAGGGGACAGGGGGGTTATGAGCAGTTCTTC.